The present T cell receptor (beta chain) was sequenced within a study of molecular identifiers for immune sequencing clone quantification (dated by TCRdb to the late 2010s). Describing the broader study: For a replicate experiment, the RNA from either approximately 20,000 or 100,000 naive CD8 T cells was divided into five aliquots, and four of those aliquots went on to sequencing. This methods study benchmarked molecular-identifier clustering-based TCR repertoire sequencing (MIDCIRS) and TCR RNA copy counting, using CD8 T cells to do so.

In the case of this clonotype: The antigen it binds to is not known. Without the conserved terminal phenylalanine or tryptophan, this CDR3 likely stems from a read error.

The germline V gene (reference sequence) provides CDR1 MNHEY and CDR2 SMNVEV. The CDR3 has 16 residues if both end residues are counted. Only the CDR3 DNA is retained, 48 bases long and in frame from the first base. For this chain, trimming is 4 bases at the V end and 3 bases at the J end, and the number of junction bases without a gene match is 5. Naive CD8 T cell libraries were made from approximately 20,000 to 1,000,000 sorted cells using 10%, 30% or 50% of purified RNA. On a BD FACSAria II, naive CD8 T cells were FACS-sorted as CD8+CD4-CCR7+CD45RA+ and collected into RLT Plus buffer. To test detection sensitivity, Jurkat RNA equivalent to ten TCR copies was spiked into samples of roughly 18,000-1,100,000 naive CD8 T cells. CD8 T cells were enriched with RosetteSep CD8+ T Cell Enrichment Cocktail and Ficoll-Paque, followed by ACK red cell lysis. The library was built by means of PCR. Sequencing relied on a NextSeq 500. Bulk TCR libraries were made following a previously described method, with the TCR primers given in Table S5. Purification of total RNA was performed with the Qiagen AllPrep DNA/RNA kit. Before analysis, reads from multiple sequencing runs of the same library were pooled. From the authors' description of their analysis: Reads were retained only if their TCR constant sequence matched exactly, and those retained reads were trimmed to 150 nt and grouped according to their 12-nt molecular barcodes. Reads within each barcode group were sub-clustered using a 15% Levenshtein threshold, and quality-weighted consensus sequences were constructed for each RNA molecule. Non-functional sequences were excluded, and lower-count sequences lying one edit away from another sequence were also excluded. Based on a fit of two negative binomial distributions, barcode sub-clusters having less than 20% of the maximum read count were discarded. The public sequencing data were trimmed at Q25 with fastp and processed into clonotypes with MiXCR by TCRdb, which kept only in-frame beta chains. A single entry per CDR3 protein holds the most common genes and DNA from its merged rows. TCRdb, rather than the study authors, made the V and J calls. The table for this sample lists approximately 97,000 distinct CDR3 sequences; less than 35% of them were counted only once. In total, the top ten clones hold around a tenth of the sample.

The paper's findings and limits, for the study overall: The naive libraries included spiked-in Jurkat TCR RNA (roughly eleven copies' worth), and this Jurkat TCR RNA is not part of the donor repertoire. When barcode sub-clustering was left out, chimeric consensus sequences inflated TCR diversity, with chimeras reaching as high as 47%. About 3.1 recovered TCR RNA copies per cell were obtained by modeling, versus 9 to 10 by digital PCR, implying a capture efficiency of about 30%. Identical TCR molecules sharing a barcode could cause highly expanded clone sizes to be underestimated. Even against a background of approximately 1 million naive CD8 T cells, spiked-in Jurkat TCR RNA amounting to a single cell's worth was reported to be detectable. In CMV-specific effector cells, clones with more than 20 RNA copies contained over 98% of molecules, whereas in naive cells such clones contained under 1% of molecules.

The specimen was naive CD8+ T cells from blood, with Jurkat cell RNA spiked in. This sample's cell subset or site label indicates: FACS-sorted CD8+CD4-CCR7+CD45RA+ naive T cells. The origin of this receptor is a human donor in good health. Some libraries in this study had Jurkat cell RNA spiked in. The receptor chain draws on TRBV27 and TRBJ2-2, and TRBD2 aligns with 10 junction nucleotides. The CDR3 protein sequence reads: CASSWRLAGYTGELFY. The DNA sequence reads TGTGCCAGCAGTTGGAGACTAGCGGGCTACACCGGGGAGCTGTTTTAT.